This is a list of T cell receptor beta chains from one sample in a study of blood T cell repertoires in COVID-19. Some clones are missing from TCRdb's copy, which holds only in-frame ones; the method was immunoSEQ multiplex PCR. The table lists 140,000 or so clones, roughly four fifths of them singletons. Sequencing was performed on peripheral blood. These receptors were taken from a woman older than 75 with acute or convalescent COVID-19. Both conserved end residues are part of each CDR3. The D gene is left open where the match is weak. Clone size, where shown, is once, few, many, or a class for clones that have expanded.

clone size: NA; D gene: NA; J gene: TRBJ2-7; V gene: TRBV4-1; CDR3 DNA: TGCGCCAGCAGCCCGGACAGAATTACCTACGAGCAGTACTTC; CDR3 protein: CASSPDRITYEQYF
clone size: NA; D gene: NA; J gene: TRBJ1-2; V gene: TRBV5-4; CDR3 DNA: TGTGCCAGCAGCTTACAGTTTTCTGGCTACACCTTC; CDR3 protein: CASSLQFSGYTF
clone size: NA; D gene: NA; J gene: TRBJ2-3; V gene: TRBV5-1; CDR3 DNA: TGCGCCAGCAGCCGTGTAGAGCGGAGCACAGATACGCAGTATTTT; CDR3 protein: CASSRVERSTDTQYF
clone size: NA; D gene: TRBD2; J gene: TRBJ2-6; V gene: TRBV19; CDR3 DNA: TGTGCCAGTAGTTCCGGGGGGGGCGTCATCTCTGGGGCCAACGTCCTGACTTTC; CDR3 protein: CASSSGGGVISGANVLTF
clone size: once; D gene: TRBD2; J gene: TRBJ2-5; V gene: TRBV3-1/TRBV3-2; CDR3 DNA: TGTGCCAGCAGCCGGACTAGCGGGAGACAAGAGACCCAGTACTTC; CDR3 protein: CASSRTSGRQETQYF
clone size: few; D gene: NA; J gene: TRBJ1-4; V gene: TRBV29-1; CDR3 DNA: TGCAGCGTCCTGGTGGGTGCGGGTAATGAAAAACTGTTTTTT; CDR3 protein: CSVLVGAGNEKLFF
clone size: NA; D gene: TRBD2; J gene: TRBJ2-2; V gene: TRBV11-3; CDR3 DNA: TGTGCCAGCAGCTCCCTAGCGGGGGGCACCGGGGAGCTGTTTTTT; CDR3 protein: CASSSLAGGTGELFF
clone size: NA; D gene: NA; J gene: TRBJ1-2; V gene: TRBV11-2; CDR3 DNA: TGTGCCAGCAGCTTAGACAACACCTATGGCTACACCTTC; CDR3 protein: CASSLDNTYGYTF
clone size: once; D gene: NA; J gene: TRBJ1-4; V gene: TRBV2; CDR3 DNA: TGTGCCAGCCGGGGGGGGACGGTGGGTTTGGATGAAAAACTGTTTTTT; CDR3 protein: CASRGGTVGLDEKLFF
clone size: NA; D gene: TRBD1; J gene: TRBJ1-2; V gene: TRBV7-2; CDR3 DNA: TGTGCCAGCAGCGCCCGACGGGGACAGGGGGCGAACGTAGGTGGCTACACCTTC; CDR3 protein: CASSARRGQGANVGGYTF
clone size: few; D gene: NA; J gene: TRBJ2-6; V gene: TRBV7-9; CDR3 DNA: TGTGCCAGCAGCTTAGTGTTCCCGTCTGGGGCCAACGTCCTGACTTTC; CDR3 protein: CASSLVFPSGANVLTF
clone size: NA; D gene: NA; J gene: TRBJ2-1; V gene: TRBV6-2/TRBV6-3; CDR3 DNA: TGTGCCAGCAGTTACGATATCACAGAACTAGCCGTCAATGAGCAGTTCTTC; CDR3 protein: CASSYDITELAVNEQFF
clone size: NA; D gene: NA; J gene: TRBJ1-2; V gene: TRBV18; CDR3 DNA: TGTGCCAGCTCACCAGGGCTTGCGGAGGTTTATGGCTACACCTTC; CDR3 protein: CASSPGLAEVYGYTF
clone size: NA; D gene: TRBD1; J gene: TRBJ2-3; V gene: TRBV13; CDR3 DNA: TGTGCCAGCAGCTGGACAGGGGGCTTCACAGATACGCAGTATTTT; CDR3 protein: CASSWTGGFTDTQYF
clone size: NA; D gene: NA; J gene: TRBJ1-4; V gene: TRBV10-2; CDR3 DNA: TGCGCCAGCAGGGACAGTAGGCGGGAAAAACTGTTTTTT; CDR3 protein: CASRDSRREKLFF